These 32 T cell receptor beta chains share one sample of origin, sequenced in a study of T-cell memory formation after mild COVID-19. TCRdb re-called the 5' RACE reads through MiXCR, storing one row per CDR3 protein. The table shows about 5,000 distinct CDR3 sequences, with under 55% occurring only once. The sample consisted of PBMCs or a T cell subset sorted from them (not recorded which). The receptor source for this set is an adult who had mild COVID-19 (a few samples of this study predate the infection). Cell type and time point are not known.

This clonotype is classed as medium-sized. The chain employs TRBV9 and TRBJ2-2; a weak D match, TRBD1 (6 bases). V was pared by 3 bases and J by 3 bases, with 12 bases between. The CDR3 spans 15 residues. Germline V gene data show CDR1 as SGDLS and CDR2 as YYNGEE. The CDR3: CASSAQGIDTGELFF. In DNA form, the CDR3 reads TGTGCCAGCAGCGCACAGGGTATCGACACCGGGGAGCTGTTTTTT.

By share of the sample, this clonotype is medium-sized. CDR3 sequence reads: CASSYSGWETQYF. The CDR3 region has the DNA TGTGCCAGCAGTTACTCTGGCTGGGAGACCCAGTACTTC. The chain combines TRBV6-2 or TRBV6-3 with TRBJ2-5; D gene uncertain. CDR3 length equals 13 residues. Germline V gene sequence: CDR1 MNHEY, CDR2 SVGEGT. V lost 0 bases to trimming and J lost 5 bases, with 7 bases between them.

This chain uses TRBV5-1 with TRBJ2-2; D unclear. The CDR3 contains 15 residues. Trimming took off 0 bases at V and 2 bases at J, with 8 bases between the two ends. Germline V gene sequence: CDR1 SGHRS, CDR2 YFSETQ. The CDR3 reads CASSLGTSNTGELFF. The CDR3, as DNA: TGCGCCAGCAGCTTGGGAACTTCTAACACCGGGGAGCTGTTTTTT.

The chain is built from TRBV4-3 and TRBJ2-7, with 7 bases lining up with TRBD1. The CDR3 contains 13 residues. Germline CDR1 reads LGHNA; CDR2 reads YSLEER. The J segment lost 6 bases and the V segment lost 4 bases, leaving 6 bases of the junction unmatched. For the CDR3, the DNA is TGCGCCAGCAGCCGCGACAGGGTCAGCGAGCAGTACTTC. The encoded protein is CASSRDRVSEQYF.

This clonotype is labeled as medium-sized. V is TRBV7-9 and J is TRBJ1-3; D gene unclear. The germline V and J ends were trimmed by 10 bases and 0 bases, with 10 bases remaining between them. CDR3 size: 13 residues. Per the germline V gene, CDR1 is SEHNR and CDR2 is FQNEAQ (reference sequence). The CDR3 DNA reads as TGTGCCACCCCTCCCCTCTCTGGAAACACCATATATTTT. It specifies CATPPLSGNTIYF. Together with reference TRBV7-9 and TRBJ1-3, the CDR3 gives the full variable domain: DTGVSQNPRHKITKRGQNVTFRCDPISEHNRLYWYRQTLGQGPEFLTYFQNEAQLEKSRLLSDRFSAERPKGSFSTLEIQRTEQGDSAMYLCATPPLSGNTIYFGEGSWLTVV.

Sample share makes this clonotype medium-sized. The V gene is TRBV6-5, the J gene TRBJ1-5; D not resolved. This CDR3 has 14 amino acids. Germline V gene data show CDR1 as MNHEY and CDR2 as SVGAGI. With 2 bases removed from V and 3 bases from J, the gap between germline ends came to 8 bases. The CDR3 DNA reads as TGTGCCAGCAGTTACGCCAGCCCCAATCAGCCCCAGCATTTT. Translation: CASSYASPNQPQHF.

By its share, this clonotype is medium-sized. The rearrangement joins TRBV12-3 or TRBV12-4 to TRBJ2-7; D is uncertain. Deletions cut 6 bases from V and 4 bases from J, with 4 bases between. This CDR3 is 10 amino acids long. CDR3: CASRYYEQYF. Written as DNA, the CDR3 is TGTGCCAGCAGGTATTACGAGCAGTACTTC.

This clonotype appeared once. The rearrangement joins TRBV5-1 to TRBJ2-7, with 9 bases lining up with TRBD1. Germline lookup yields CDR1 SGHRS and CDR2 YFSETQ. Trimming cost V 4 bases and J 7 bases; bases outside gene matches: 9. The CDR3 runs to 14 residues. CDR3 bases: TGCGCCAGCAGCCAGGGACAGGGAGTTTCGGAGCAGTACGTC. Translation: CASSQGQGVSEQYV.

V and J are TRBV5-1 and TRBJ2-5; a possible D gene is TRBD1 (5 bases). The DNA end lines up better with TRBJ2-7; the J call may be wrong. The CDR3 has 14 amino acids. Germline V gives CDR1 SGHRS, CDR2 YFSETQ. The CDR3 coding sequence is TGCGCCAGCAGCCTGGATCCAGGGACCTACGAGCAGTACTTC. This codes for CASSLDPGTYEQYF.

This clonotype qualifies as medium-sized (0.01 to 0.1%). The V call is TRBV7-3, the J call TRBJ2-7; 11 bases line up with TRBD1. The CDR3 is 15 amino acids. CDR1 is SGHTA, CDR2 FQGTGA, per germline. V gave up 5 bases and J gave up 6 bases; unmatched junction bases: 9. The CDR3 sequence: CASSPTGTGGSEQYF. The CDR3 bases are TGTGCCAGCAGCCCGACAGGGACAGGGGGATCCGAGCAGTACTTC.

In this sample, this clonotype turned up many times. The chain recombines TRBV28 with TRBJ2-1, with D possibly being TRBD2 (6 bases). Trimming took off 3 bases at V and 4 bases at J, with 13 bases between the two ends. Germline V gene lookup returns CDR1 MDHEN and CDR2 SYDVKM. The CDR3 is 15 amino acids. CDR3 sequence: CASSLRGAGYNEQFF. The CDR3 DNA reads TGTGCCAGCAGTTTGCGGGGCGCGGGGTACAATGAGCAGTTCTTC.

On this clonotype itself: A much larger clone lies a single base off, so this may be a read error. This chain joins TRBV4-3 and TRBJ2-3; D might be TRBD1 (6 bases). Germline CDR1 and CDR2: LGHNA and YSLEER. CDR3 size: 17 residues. This CDR3 is CARSQVTGLPSTDTQYF. The CDR3 bases are TGCGCCAGAAGCCAAGTCACAGGGCTTCCGAGCACAGATACGCAGTATTTT.

The DNA of the CDR3 is TGCGCCAGCGGACTCGGGACCACAAACATTCAGTACTTC. This codes for CASGLGTTNIQYF. The chain uses TRBV5-1 and TRBJ2-4; tentatively, D is TRBD1 or TRBD2 (5 bases each). The CDR3 sequence is 13 residues long. Trimming took off 7 bases at V and 6 bases at J, with 14 bases between the two ends. The germline gives CDR1 SGHRS, CDR2 YFSETQ.

By proportion, this clonotype is large. The chain couples TRBV12-3 or TRBV12-4 to TRBJ2-1, with 7 positions matching TRBD2. This CDR3 spans 14 amino acids. V lost 10 bases and J lost 3; bases outside the gene matches: 9. The CDR3 region has the DNA TGTGCCACGCGGCGAGCGGGGATCTACAATGAGCAGTTCTTC. Translation: CATRRAGIYNEQFF.

This clonotype is medium-sized. This sequence joins TRBV20-1 and TRBJ2-5; 7 bases align to TRBD1. The CDR3 length is 14 residues. V gave up 5 bases and J gave up 1 base; unmatched junction bases: 7. Per the germline V gene, CDR1 is DFQATT and CDR2 is SNEGSKA (reference sequence). CDR3 sequence (DNA): TGCAGTGCTCCCCGGACAGGTTTCCAAGAGACCCAGTACTTC. It specifies CSAPRTGFQETQYF.

The chain carries TRBV6-5 and TRBJ2-1; weak D call: TRBD1 (6 bases). Per germline, CDR1 MNHEY and CDR2 SVGAGI. The CDR3 consists of 12 residues. The germline V and J ends were trimmed by 5 bases and 6 bases, with 8 bases remaining between them. The CDR3 reads CASSGGRNEQFF. DNA of the CDR3: TGTGCCAGCAGTGGGGGCCGCAATGAGCAGTTCTTC.

By sample share, this clonotype is medium-sized. V usage is TRBV4-1 and J usage is TRBJ2-5, with TRBD1 matching 7 bases. Germline V CDR1 and CDR2: MGHRA, YSYEKL. V was pared by 1 base and J by 5 bases, with 7 bases of the junction left unmatched. The CDR3 totals 15 residues. The CDR3: CASSQVNRGFETQYF. In DNA, the CDR3 is TGCGCCAGCAGCCAAGTGAACAGGGGTTTTGAGACCCAGTACTTC.

This clonotype is termed medium-sized. The chain recombines TRBV5-6 with TRBJ1-6; possible D gene TRBD1, 5 bases. Germline CDR1 and CDR2: SGHDT and YYEEEE. The germline V and J ends were trimmed by 4 bases and 8 bases, with 13 bases remaining between them. CDR3 length equals 14 residues. The CDR3 nucleotides are TGTGCCAGCAGCGTCGGGGCCCGCCATTCACCCCTCCACTTT. Amino acids: CASSVGARHSPLHF.

V is TRBV3-1 and J is TRBJ2-2; 12 positions match TRBD2. This CDR3 is 15 amino acids long. The V gene's germline CDR1 is LGHDT and CDR2 YNNKEL (reference sequence). Trimming removed 1 base from V and 6 bases from J; junction bases left unmatched: 0. The CDR3 nucleotides are TGTGCCAGCAGCCAAGCTAGCGGGAGGGCCGGGGAGCTGTTTTTT. It encodes CASSQASGRAGELFF.

This clonotype is labeled as medium-sized. V usage is TRBV2 and J usage is TRBJ2-5; D is ambiguous. V was cut by 6 bases and J by 2 bases, with 13 bases left in between. CDR3 length equals 14 residues. CDR1 and CDR2 (germline): SNHLY, FYNNEI. In DNA form, the CDR3 reads TGTGCCAGCAGGTCTGCCGGATTTCAAGAGACCCAGTACTTC. It encodes CASRSAGFQETQYF. The entire variable domain, with the rest obtained from reference TRBV2 and TRBJ2-5, is as follows: EPEVTQTPSHQVTQMGQEVILRCVPISNHLYFYWYRQILGQKVEFLVSFYNNEISEKSEIFDDQFSVERPDGSNFTLKIRSTKLEDSAMYFCASRSAGFQETQYFGPGTRLLVL.

By its share, this clonotype is medium-sized. V gene TRBV6-5 combines with J gene TRBJ2-1; no definite D call. Germline values: CDR1 MNHEY, CDR2 SVGAGI. This CDR3 contains 13 residues. V lost 2 bases and J 8 bases, leaving 10 bases between the germline ends. The CDR3 protein is CASSYTNVYEQFF. The CDR3 DNA follows: TGTGCCAGCAGTTACACTAACGTCTATGAGCAGTTCTTC.

This clonotype was observed a single time. The chain recombines TRBV11-2 with TRBJ2-3; a possible D gene is TRBD2 (5 bases). Trimming stripped 1 base from V and 1 base from J, with 12 bases between. The CDR3 extends over 16 amino acids. In germline, CDR1 is SGHAT, CDR2 FQNNGV. The CDR3: CASSLGVASRTDTQYF. The DNA for the CDR3 is TGTGCCAGCAGCTTAGGGGTAGCGTCCCGCACAGATACGCAGTATTTT. The variable domain in full, with the rest retrieved from reference TRBV11-2 and TRBJ2-3, is EAGVAQSPRYKIIEKRQSVAFWCNPISGHATLYWYQQILGQGPKLLIQFQNNGVVDDSQLPKDRFSAERLKGVDSTLKIQPAKLEDSAVYLCASSLGVASRTDTQYFGPGTRLTVL.

The chain employs TRBV7-8 and TRBJ2-3; D is undetermined. Trimming removed 3 bases at V and 0 bases at J, with 10 bases between. Per germline, CDR1 SGHVS and CDR2 FQNEAQ. The CDR3 totals 15 residues. For the CDR3, the DNA is TGTGCCAGCAGCTTTTCTAGTGCTAGCACAGATACGCAGTATTTT. Translation gives CASSFSSASTDTQYF.

This clonotype is medium-sized. The V gene is TRBV7-3, the J gene TRBJ2-5; D call uncertain. Trimming took off 1 base at V and 5 bases at J, with 14 bases between the two ends. Per germline, CDR1 SGHTA and CDR2 FQGTGA. The CDR3 consists of 15 residues. The CDR3 is CASSLRGVKAETQYF. CDR3 nucleotides: TGTGCCAGCAGCTTAAGAGGTGTGAAAGCGGAGACCCAGTACTTC.

This clonotype is judged medium-sized. The genes are TRBV14 and TRBJ1-5; D call uncertain. Trimming pared 0 bases from V and 9 bases from J, leaving 18 bases between. The CDR3 sequence is 16 residues long. Germline-derived CDR1 and CDR2 are SGHDN and FVKESK. The CDR3 DNA reads TGTGCCAGCAGCCAAGATCCAAGCCGCTTTATTTGGCCCCAGCATTTT. Translation gives CASSQDPSRFIWPQHF.

This clonotype appeared many times. V is TRBV6-5 and J is TRBJ1-2; D is undetermined. Per germline, CDR1 MNHEY and CDR2 SVGAGI. Trimming removed 2 bases at V and 2 bases at J, with 18 bases between. The CDR3 is 17 residues long. The CDR3 reads CASSYRSSGEPNYGYTF. In DNA, the CDR3 is TGTGCCAGCAGTTACAGGTCATCCGGGGAACCCAACTATGGCTACACCTTC.

The chain has TRBV10-3 and TRBJ2-1; the match to TRBD2 covers 16 bases. Germline values: CDR1 ENHRY, CDR2 SYGVKD. The CDR3 sequence is 18 residues long. J gave up 2 bases and V 3 bases, and 4 bases lay outside the gene matches. The CDR3 protein is CAISEPGTSGRAYNEQFF. CDR3 bases: TGTGCCATCAGTGAACCCGGGACTAGCGGGAGGGCCTACAATGAGCAGTTCTTC.

This clonotype ranks as medium-sized. The genes are TRBV7-2 and TRBJ2-7; D uncertain. The V end lost 1 base, the J end lost 0 bases, and 4 bases lay between the germline ends. The CDR3 spans 13 residues. CDR1 SGHTA and CDR2 FQGNSA come from the germline V gene. The CDR3 here is CASSLGASYEQYV. The DNA for the CDR3 is TGTGCCAGCAGCTTAGGCGCCTCCTACGAGCAGTACGTC.

The chain is built from TRBV7-3 and TRBJ2-3, with 7 positions matching TRBD1. This CDR3 is built from 15 residues. The germline V gene encodes CDR1 SGHTA and CDR2 FQGTGA. Trimming took 5 bases from V and 4 from J; bases not matched to a gene: 9. This CDR3 is CASSPQGQAPDTQYF. The DNA for the CDR3 is TGTGCCAGCAGCCCGCAAGGACAGGCGCCAGATACGCAGTATTTT.

By share, this clonotype ranks as medium-sized. The chain links TRBV12-3 or TRBV12-4 to TRBJ2-7; D remains ambiguous. Trimming took 0 bases from V and 4 from J, leaving 4 bases between them. The CDR3 runs 12 residues. The CDR3 sequence is CASSLAGYEQYV. CDR3 sequence (DNA): TGTGCCAGCAGTTTAGCAGGATACGAGCAGTACGTC.

Within the sample, this clonotype is medium-sized. The chain couples TRBV7-2 to TRBJ1-2, with D unresolved. The germline gives CDR1 SGHTA, CDR2 FQGNSA. The CDR3 spans 18 residues. The V and J ends lost 5 bases and 4 bases respectively, with 26 bases between them. The chain's CDR3 is CASSPSGADAWRGYGYTF. CDR3 nucleotides: TGTGCCAGCAGCCCCTCGGGCGCAGACGCCTGGCGGGGCTATGGCTACACCTTC.

This clonotype was detected ten times or more. V is TRBV27 and J is TRBJ1-6; D unclear. V was clipped by 4 bases and J by 6 bases, with 13 bases between them. The CDR3 is made up of 15 amino acids. The germline V gene encodes CDR1 MNHEY and CDR2 SMNVEV (reference sequence). CDR3 nucleotide sequence: TGTGCCAGCAGTTCTCAGCTCGGGCCTAATTCACCCCTCCACTTT. Its translation is CASSSQLGPNSPLHF.